This T cell receptor beta chain was recorded in a study of cytomegalovirus exposure and HLA in healthy donors. 60 Vbeta and 13 Jbeta primers were used in PCR. Data came from immunoSEQ multiplex PCR; TCRdb stores just in-frame clones and leaves some out. The table records 130,000 to 150,000 clones, roughly 80% of them present only once. As to this clone: What it recognizes is unknown.

Study outcomes and limitations: Productive rates of about 87% or about 30% were seen for most TCR beta V segments in an earlier analysis. Cytomegalovirus-associated TCR beta chains were listed, numbering more than 150.

The sample comprised PBMCs. This sequence originates from a man aged 40-49 years in good health and CMV-seropositive.

The CDR3 bases are TGTGCCAGCAGCCCCCAAGCCTGGACAGACCTCTACGAGCAGTACTTC. This sequence encodes CASSPQAWTDLYEQYF. The rearrangement uses TRBV7-9 and TRBJ2-7, with D tentatively TRBD1 (6 bases). The length of the CDR3 is 16 residues. Trimming removed 5 bases from V and 3 bases from J, with 20 bases in between. Germline CDR1 SEHNR, CDR2 FQNEAQ (reference sequence).